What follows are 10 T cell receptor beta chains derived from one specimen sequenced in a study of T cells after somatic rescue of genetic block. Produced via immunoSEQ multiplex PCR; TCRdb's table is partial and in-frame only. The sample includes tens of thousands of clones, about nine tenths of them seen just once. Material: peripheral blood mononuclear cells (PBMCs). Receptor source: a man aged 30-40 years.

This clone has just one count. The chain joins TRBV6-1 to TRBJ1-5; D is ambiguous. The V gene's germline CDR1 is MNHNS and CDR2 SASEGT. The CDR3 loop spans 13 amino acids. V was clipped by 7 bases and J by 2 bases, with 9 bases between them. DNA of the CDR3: TGTGCCAGCACGGTTTGGGGCAATCAGCCCCAGCATTTT. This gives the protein CASTVWGNQPQHF.

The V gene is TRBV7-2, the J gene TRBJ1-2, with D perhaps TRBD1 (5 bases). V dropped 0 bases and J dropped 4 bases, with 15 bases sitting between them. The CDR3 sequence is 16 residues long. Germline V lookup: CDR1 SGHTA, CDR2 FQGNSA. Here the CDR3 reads CASSLASGATSYGYTF. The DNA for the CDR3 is TGTGCCAGCAGCTTAGCGTCTGGGGCAACTAGCTATGGCTACACCTTC. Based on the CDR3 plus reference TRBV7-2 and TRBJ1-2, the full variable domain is GAGVSQSPSNKVTEKGKDVELRCDPISGHTALYWYRQSLGQGLEFLIYFQGNSAPDKSGLPSDRFSAERTGGSVSTLTIQRTQQEDSAVYLCASSLASGATSYGYTFGSGTRLTVV.

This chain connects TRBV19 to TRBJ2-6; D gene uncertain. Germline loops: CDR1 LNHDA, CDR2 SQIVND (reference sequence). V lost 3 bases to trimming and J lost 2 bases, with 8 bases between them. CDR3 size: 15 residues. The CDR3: CASSIPRTGANVLTF. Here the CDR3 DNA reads TGTGCCAGTAGTATTCCTAGAACTGGGGCCAACGTCCTGACTTTC.

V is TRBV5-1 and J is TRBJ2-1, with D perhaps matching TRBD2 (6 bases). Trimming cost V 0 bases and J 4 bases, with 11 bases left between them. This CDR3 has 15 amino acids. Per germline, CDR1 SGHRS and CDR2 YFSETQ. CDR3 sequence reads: CASSLVGTLYNEQFF. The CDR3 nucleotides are TGCGCCAGCAGCTTGGTGGGGACTCTTTACAATGAGCAGTTCTTC.

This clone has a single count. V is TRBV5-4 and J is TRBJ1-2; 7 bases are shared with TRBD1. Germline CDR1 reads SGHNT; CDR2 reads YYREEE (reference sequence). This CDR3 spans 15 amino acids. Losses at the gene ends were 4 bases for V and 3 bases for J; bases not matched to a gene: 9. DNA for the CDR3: TGTGCCAGCAGCCAGGGGCAGGGGGAATACTATGGCTACACCTTC. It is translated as CASSQGQGEYYGYTF.

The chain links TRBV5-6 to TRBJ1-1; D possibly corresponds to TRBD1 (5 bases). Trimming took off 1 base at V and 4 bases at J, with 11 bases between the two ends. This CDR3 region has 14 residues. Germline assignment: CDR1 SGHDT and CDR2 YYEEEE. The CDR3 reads CASSLRGRITEAFF. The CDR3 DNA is TGTGCCAGCAGCTTGCGGGGCAGGATCACTGAAGCTTTCTTT. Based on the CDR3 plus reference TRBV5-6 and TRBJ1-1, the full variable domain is DAGVTQSPTHLIKTRGQQVTLRCSPKSGHDTVSWYQQALGQGPQFIFQYYEEEERQRGNFPDRFSGHQFPNYSSELNVNALLLGDSALYLCASSLRGRITEAFFGQGTRLTVV.

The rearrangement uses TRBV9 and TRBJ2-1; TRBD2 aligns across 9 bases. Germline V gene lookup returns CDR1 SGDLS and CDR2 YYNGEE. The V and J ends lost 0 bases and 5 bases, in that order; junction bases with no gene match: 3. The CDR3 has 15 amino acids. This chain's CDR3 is CASSVGLAGDNEQFF. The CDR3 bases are TGTGCCAGCAGCGTAGGTTTAGCGGGGGACAATGAGCAGTTCTTC. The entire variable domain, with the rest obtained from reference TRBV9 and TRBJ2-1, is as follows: DSGVTQTPKHLITATGQRVTLRCSPRSGDLSVYWYQQSLDQGLQFLIQYYNGEERAKGNILERFSAQQFPDLHSELNLSSLELGDSALYFCASSVGLAGDNEQFFGPGTRLTVL.

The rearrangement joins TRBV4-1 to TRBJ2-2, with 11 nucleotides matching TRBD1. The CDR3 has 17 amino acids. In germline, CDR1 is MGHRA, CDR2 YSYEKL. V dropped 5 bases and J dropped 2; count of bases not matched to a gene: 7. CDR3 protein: CASSTRTGGINTGELFF. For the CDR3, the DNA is TGCGCCAGCAGCACTCGGACAGGGGGCATAAACACCGGGGAGCTGTTTTTT.

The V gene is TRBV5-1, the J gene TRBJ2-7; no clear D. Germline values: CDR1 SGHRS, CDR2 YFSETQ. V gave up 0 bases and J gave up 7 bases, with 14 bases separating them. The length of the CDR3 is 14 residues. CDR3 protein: CASSLAVAAQEQYF. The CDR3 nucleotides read TGCGCCAGCAGCTTGGCCGTTGCCGCCCAGGAGCAGTACTTC.

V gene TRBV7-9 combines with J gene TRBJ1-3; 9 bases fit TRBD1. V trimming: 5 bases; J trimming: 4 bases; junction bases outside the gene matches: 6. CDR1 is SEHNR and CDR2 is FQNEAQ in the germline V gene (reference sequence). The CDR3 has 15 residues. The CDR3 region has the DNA TGTGCCAGCAGCAACCGACAGGGGGTCGGAAACACCATATATTTT. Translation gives CASSNRQGVGNTIYF.